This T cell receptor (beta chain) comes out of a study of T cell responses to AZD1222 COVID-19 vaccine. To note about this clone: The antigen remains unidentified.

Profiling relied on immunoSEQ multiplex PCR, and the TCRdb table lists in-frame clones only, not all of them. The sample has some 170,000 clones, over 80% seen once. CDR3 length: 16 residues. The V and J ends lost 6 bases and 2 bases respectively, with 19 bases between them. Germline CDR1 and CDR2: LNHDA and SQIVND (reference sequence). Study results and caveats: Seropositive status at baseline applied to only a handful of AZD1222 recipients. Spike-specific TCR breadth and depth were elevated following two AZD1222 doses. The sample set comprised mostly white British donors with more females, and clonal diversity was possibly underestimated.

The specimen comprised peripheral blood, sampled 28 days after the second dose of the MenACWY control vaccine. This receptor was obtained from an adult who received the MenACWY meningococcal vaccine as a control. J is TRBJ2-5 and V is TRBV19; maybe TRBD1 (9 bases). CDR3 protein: CASSPAGGQGQETQYF. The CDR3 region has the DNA TGTGCCAGTAGCCCCGCGGGGGGACAGGGTCAAGAGACCCAGTACTTC.